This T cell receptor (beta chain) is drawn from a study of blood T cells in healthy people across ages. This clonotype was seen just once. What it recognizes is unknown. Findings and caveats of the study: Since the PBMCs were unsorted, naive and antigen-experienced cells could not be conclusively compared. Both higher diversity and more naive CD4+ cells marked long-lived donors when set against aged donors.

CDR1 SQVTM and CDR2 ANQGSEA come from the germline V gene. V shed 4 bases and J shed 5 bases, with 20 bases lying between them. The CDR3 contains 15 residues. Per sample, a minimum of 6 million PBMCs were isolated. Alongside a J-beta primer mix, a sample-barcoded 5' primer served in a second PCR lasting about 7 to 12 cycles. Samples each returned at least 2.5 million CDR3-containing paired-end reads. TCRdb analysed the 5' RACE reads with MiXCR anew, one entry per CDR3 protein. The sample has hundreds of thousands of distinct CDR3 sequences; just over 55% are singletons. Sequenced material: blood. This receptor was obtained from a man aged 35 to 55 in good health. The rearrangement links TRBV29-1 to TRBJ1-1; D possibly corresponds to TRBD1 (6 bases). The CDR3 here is CSVAPRMAGVTEAFF. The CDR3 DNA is TGCAGCGTTGCCCCAAGGATGGCAGGGGTTACTGAAGCTTTCTTT.